This record covers a single T cell receptor beta chain. These data originate in a study of blood T cell repertoires in COVID-19. Turning to the study itself: The study drew acute and convalescent COVID-19 samples from the United States, Italy and Spain. PBMCs, B-cell-depleted T cells, or T cells were the source of the cDNA or gDNA that made up the material.

This CDR3 is 15 amino acids long. CDR1 and CDR2 (germline): SGHTA, FQGNSA. V dropped 3 bases and J dropped 5 bases, with 16 bases sitting between them. Original processing methods: Researchers report that nucleated cell counts were estimated from reference gene primer amplification. Some clones are missing from TCRdb's copy, which holds only in-frame ones; the method was immunoSEQ multiplex PCR. V and J calls and clone size follow that table, whereas D and trimming were derived from the DNA. Among 160,000 or so clones listed, approximately 88% were seen once. The TCR sequence derives from a man aged 60-69 years with acute or convalescent COVID-19. The chain recombines TRBV7-2 with TRBJ2-5; D possibly corresponds to TRBD2 (8 bases). The specimen was peripheral blood. The chain's CDR3 is CASSFRTSRGETQYF. Here the CDR3 DNA reads TGTGCCAGCAGCTTCCGGACTAGCAGGGGGGAGACCCAGTACTTC.